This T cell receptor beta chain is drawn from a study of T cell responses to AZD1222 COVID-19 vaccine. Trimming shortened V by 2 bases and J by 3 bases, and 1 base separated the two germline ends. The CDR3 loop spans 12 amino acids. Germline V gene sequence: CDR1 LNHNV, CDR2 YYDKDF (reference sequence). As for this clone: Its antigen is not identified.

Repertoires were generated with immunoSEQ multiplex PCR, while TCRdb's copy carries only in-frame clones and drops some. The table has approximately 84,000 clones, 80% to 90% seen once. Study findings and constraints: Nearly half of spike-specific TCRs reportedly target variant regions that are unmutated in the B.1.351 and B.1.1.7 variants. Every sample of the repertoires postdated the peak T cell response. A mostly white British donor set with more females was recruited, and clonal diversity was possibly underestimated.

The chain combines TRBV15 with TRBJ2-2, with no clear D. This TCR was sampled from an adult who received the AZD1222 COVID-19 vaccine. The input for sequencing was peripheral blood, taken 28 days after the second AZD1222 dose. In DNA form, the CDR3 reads TGTGCCACCAGCAGATACACCGGGGAGCTGTTTTTT. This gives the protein CATSRYTGELFF. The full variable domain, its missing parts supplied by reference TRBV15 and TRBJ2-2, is DAMVIQNPRYQVTQFGKPVTLSCSQTLNHNVMYWYQQKSSQAPKLLFHYYDKDFNNEADTPDNFQSRRPNTSFCFLDIRSPGLGDTAMYLCATSRYTGELFFGEGSRLTVL.